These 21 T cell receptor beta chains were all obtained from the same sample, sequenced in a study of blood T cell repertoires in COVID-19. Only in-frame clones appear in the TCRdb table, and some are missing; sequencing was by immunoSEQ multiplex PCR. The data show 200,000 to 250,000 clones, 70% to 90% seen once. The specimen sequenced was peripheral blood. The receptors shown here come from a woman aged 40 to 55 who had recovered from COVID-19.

The CDR3 DNA reads TGTGCCAGCAGCCAAGATAACCCAGCGGGGGGCCGAGAGTATTTT. It encodes CASSQDNPAGGREYF. The chain employs TRBV3-1 (or the pseudogene TRBV3-2) and TRBJ2-3; 9 nucleotides line up with TRBD2. J gave up 13 bases and V 0 bases, and 11 bases lay outside the gene matches. The CDR3 totals 15 residues. Looked up from germline, CDR1 is LGHDT and CDR2 is YNNKEL (reference sequence).

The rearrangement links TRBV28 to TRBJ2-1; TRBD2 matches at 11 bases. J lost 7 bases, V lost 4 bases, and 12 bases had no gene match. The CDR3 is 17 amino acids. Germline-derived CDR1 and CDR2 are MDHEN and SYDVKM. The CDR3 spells CASSSLLAGGLRNEQFF. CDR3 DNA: TGTGCCAGCAGTTCCCTCCTAGCGGGAGGATTAAGGAATGAGCAGTTCTTC.

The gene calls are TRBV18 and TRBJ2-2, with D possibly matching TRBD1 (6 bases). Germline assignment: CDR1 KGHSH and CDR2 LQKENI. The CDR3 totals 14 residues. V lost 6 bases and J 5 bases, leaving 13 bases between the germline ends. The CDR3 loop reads CASSQQGETGELFF. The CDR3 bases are TGTGCCAGCTCTCAACAGGGAGAAACCGGGGAGCTGTTTTTT.

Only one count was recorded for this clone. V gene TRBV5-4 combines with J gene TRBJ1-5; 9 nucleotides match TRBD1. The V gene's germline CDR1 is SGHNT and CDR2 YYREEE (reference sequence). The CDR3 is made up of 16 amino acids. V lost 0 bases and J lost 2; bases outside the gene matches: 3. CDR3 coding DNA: TGTGCCAGCAGCTTGGGGGGACAGGGAGGCAATCAGCCCCAGCATTTT. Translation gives CASSLGGQGGNQPQHF.

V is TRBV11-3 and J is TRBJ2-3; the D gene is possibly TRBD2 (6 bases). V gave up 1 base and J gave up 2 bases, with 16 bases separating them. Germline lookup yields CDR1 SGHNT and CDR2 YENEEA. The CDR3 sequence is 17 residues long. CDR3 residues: CASSLAGTGVDTDTQYF. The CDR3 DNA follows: TGTGCCAGCAGCTTAGCCGGGACGGGGGTCGACACAGATACGCAGTATTTT.

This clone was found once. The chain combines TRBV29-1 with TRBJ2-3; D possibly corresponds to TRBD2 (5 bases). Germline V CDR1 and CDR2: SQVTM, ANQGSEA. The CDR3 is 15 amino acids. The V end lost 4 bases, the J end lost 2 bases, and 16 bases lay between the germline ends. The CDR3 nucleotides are TGCAGCGTTGCGTTCCTGGGAGTCCCCACAGATACGCAGTATTTT. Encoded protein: CSVAFLGVPTDTQYF.

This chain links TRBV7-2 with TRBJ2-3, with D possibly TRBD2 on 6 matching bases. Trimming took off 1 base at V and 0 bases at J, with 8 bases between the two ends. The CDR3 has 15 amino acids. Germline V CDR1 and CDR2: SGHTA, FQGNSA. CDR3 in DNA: TGTGCCAGCAGCTTAGAAGGGACTAGCACAGATACGCAGTATTTT. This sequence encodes CASSLEGTSTDTQYF.

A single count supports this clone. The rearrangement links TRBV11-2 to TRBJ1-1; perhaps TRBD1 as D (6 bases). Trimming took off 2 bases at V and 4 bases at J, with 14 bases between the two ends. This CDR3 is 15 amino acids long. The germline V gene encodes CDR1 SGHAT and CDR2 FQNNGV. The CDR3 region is CASSLTGRGGTEAFF. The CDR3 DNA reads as TGTGCCAGCAGCTTAACAGGGAGGGGGGGCACTGAAGCTTTCTTT.

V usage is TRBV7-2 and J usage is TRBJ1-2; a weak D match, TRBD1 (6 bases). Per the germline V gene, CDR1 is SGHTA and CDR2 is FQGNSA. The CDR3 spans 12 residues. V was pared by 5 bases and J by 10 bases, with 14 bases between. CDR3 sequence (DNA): TGTGCCAGCAGCCCAGAGGGGGACCCCTACACCTTC. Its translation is CASSPEGDPYTF. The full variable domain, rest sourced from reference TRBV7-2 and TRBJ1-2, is GAGVSQSPSNKVTEKGKDVELRCDPISGHTALYWYRQSLGQGLEFLIYFQGNSAPDKSGLPSDRFSAERTGGSVSTLTIQRTQQEDSAVYLCASSPEGDPYTFGSGTRLTVV.

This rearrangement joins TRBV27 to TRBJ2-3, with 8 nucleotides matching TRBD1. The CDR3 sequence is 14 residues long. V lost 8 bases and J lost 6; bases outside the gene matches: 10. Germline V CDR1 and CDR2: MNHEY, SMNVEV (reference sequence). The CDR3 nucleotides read TGTGCCAGCCGACAGGGGATACCCGTGGATACGCAGTATTTT. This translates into CASRQGIPVDTQYF.

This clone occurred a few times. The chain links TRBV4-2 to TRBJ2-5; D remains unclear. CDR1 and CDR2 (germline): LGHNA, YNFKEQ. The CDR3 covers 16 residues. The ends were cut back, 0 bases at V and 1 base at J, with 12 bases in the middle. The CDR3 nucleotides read TGTGCCAGCAGCCAAGAAGTTCGTAGTACCCAAGAGACCCAGTACTTC. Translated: CASSQEVRSTQETQYF.

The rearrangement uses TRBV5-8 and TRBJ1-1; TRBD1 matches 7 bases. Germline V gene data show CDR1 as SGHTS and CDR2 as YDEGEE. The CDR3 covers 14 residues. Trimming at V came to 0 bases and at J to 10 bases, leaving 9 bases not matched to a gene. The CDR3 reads CASSLGLQGPGAFF. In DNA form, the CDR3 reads TGTGCCAGCAGCTTGGGCCTACAGGGGCCGGGAGCTTTCTTT.

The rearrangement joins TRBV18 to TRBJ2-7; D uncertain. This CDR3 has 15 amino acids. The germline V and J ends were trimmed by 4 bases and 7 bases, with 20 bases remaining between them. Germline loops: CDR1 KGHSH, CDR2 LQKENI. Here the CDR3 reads CASSLVLSTDEEQYF. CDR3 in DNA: TGTGCCAGCTCACTTGTCTTATCGACTGACGAAGAGCAGTACTTC. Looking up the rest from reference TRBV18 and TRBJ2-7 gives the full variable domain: NAGVMQNPRHLVRRRGQEARLRCSPMKGHSHVYWYRQLPEEGLKFMVYLQKENIIDESGMPKERFSAEFPKEGPSILRIQQVVRGDSAAYFCASSLVLSTDEEQYFGPGTRLTVT.

As DNA, the CDR3 is TGTGCCAGCAGTTTATATAGTCAAGGGACACATGAAGCTTTCTTT. Translated: CASSLYSQGTHEAFF. The V call is TRBV28, the J call TRBJ1-1, with D perhaps matching TRBD1 (6 bases). Germline V gene data show CDR1 as MDHEN and CDR2 as SYDVKM. V lost 1 base, J lost 7 bases, and 16 bases lay in between. The CDR3 has 15 amino acids.

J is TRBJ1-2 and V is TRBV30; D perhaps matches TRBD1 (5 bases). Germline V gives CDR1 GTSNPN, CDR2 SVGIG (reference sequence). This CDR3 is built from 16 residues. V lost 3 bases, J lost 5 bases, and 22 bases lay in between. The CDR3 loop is CAWSIKSISGGYGYTF. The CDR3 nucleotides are TGTGCCTGGAGCATTAAATCGATATCTGGGGGGTATGGCTACACCTTC.

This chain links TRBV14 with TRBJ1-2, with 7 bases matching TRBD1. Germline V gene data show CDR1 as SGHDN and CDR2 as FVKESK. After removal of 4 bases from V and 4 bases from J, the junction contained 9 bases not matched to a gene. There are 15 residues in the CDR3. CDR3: CASSPWDSSFYGYTF. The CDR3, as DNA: TGTGCCAGCAGCCCTTGGGACAGCTCCTTCTATGGCTACACCTTC. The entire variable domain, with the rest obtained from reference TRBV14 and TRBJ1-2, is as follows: EAGVTQFPSHSVIEKGQTVTLRCDPISGHDNLYWYRRVMGKEIKFLLHFVKESKQDESGMPNNRFLAERTGGTYSTLKVQPAELEDSGVYFCASSPWDSSFYGYTFGSGTRLTVV.

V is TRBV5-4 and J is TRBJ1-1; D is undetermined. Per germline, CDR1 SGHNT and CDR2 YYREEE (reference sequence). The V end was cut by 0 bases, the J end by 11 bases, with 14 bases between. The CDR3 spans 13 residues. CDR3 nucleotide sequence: TGTGCCAGCAGCTTGGATGCGGGGAATTCGGCTTTCTTT. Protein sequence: CASSLDAGNSAFF. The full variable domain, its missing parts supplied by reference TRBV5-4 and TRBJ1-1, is ETGVTQSPTHLIKTRGQQVTLRCSSQSGHNTVSWYQQALGQGPQFIFQYYREEENGRGNFPPRFSGLQFPNYSSELNVNALELDDSALYLCASSLDAGNSAFFGQGTRLTVV.

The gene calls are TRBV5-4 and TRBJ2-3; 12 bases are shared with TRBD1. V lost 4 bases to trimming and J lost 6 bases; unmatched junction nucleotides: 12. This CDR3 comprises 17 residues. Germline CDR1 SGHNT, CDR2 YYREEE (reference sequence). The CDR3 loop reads CASSNLPGQGAYDTQYF. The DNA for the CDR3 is TGTGCCAGCAGCAACCTACCGGGACAGGGGGCTTACGATACGCAGTATTTT.

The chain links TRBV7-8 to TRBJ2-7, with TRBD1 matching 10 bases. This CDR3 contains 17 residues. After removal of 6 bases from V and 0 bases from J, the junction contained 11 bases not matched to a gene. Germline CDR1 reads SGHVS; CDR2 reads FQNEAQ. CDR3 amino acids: CASSTGTGASVSYEQYF. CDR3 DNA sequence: TGTGCCAGCAGTACCGGGACAGGGGCATCCGTCTCCTACGAGCAGTACTTC.

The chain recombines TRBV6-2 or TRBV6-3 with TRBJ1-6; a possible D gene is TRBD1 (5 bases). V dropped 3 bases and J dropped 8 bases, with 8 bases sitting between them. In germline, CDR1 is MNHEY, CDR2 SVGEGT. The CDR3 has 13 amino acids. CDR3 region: CASSYGGDSPLHF. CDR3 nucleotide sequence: TGTGCCAGCAGTTATGGAGGGGATTCACCCCTCCACTTT.

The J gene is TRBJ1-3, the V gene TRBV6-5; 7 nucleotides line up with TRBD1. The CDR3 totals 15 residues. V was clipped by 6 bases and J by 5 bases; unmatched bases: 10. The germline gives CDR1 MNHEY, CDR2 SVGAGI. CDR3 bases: TGTGCCAGCAGACCCCAGGGGGTCTGGAGAAACACCATATATTTT. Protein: CASRPQGVWRNTIYF.